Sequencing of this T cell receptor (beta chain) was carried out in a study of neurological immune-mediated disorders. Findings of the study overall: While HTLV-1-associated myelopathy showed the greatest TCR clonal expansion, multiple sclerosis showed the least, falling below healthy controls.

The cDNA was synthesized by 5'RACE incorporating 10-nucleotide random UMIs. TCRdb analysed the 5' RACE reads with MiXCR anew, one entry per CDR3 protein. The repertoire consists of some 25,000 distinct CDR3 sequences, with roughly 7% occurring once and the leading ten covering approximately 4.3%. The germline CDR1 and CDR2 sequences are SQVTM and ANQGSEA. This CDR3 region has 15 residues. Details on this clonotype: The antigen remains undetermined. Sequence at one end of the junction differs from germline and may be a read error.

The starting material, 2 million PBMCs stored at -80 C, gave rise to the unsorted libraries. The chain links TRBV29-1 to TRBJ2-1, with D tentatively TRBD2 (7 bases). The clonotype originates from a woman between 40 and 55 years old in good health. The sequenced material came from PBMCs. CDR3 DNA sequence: TGCAGATATCGGGGGGCGGGAGCGTCCTACAATGGGCAGTTCTTC. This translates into CRYRGAGASYNGQFF.